The sequence of this T cell receptor beta chain was determined in a study of blood T cell repertoires in COVID-19. Looking at the study overall: Samples of COVID-19 (acute and convalescent) were obtained from the United States, Italy and Spain. In each case, the material was cDNA or gDNA derived from T cells, B-cell-depleted T cells, or PBMCs.

V was pared by 9 bases and J by 4 bases, with 14 bases of the junction left unmatched. In germline, CDR1 is LNHDA, CDR2 SQIVND (reference sequence). There are 16 residues in the CDR3. This clone was counted a few times. Assay used: immunoSEQ multiplex PCR; TCRdb lists only in-frame clones, some missing. The sample lists just under 95,000 clones; 75% to 85% were seen once. The receptor comes from a human donor in a cohort sampled during active COVID-19. Sequenced sample: peripheral blood. The chain employs TRBV19 and TRBJ1-5, with 8 nucleotides matching TRBD1. The CDR3 nucleotides read TGTGCCAGCTCAGATTCTAAGACAGGGGTTAATCAGCCCCAGCATTTT. Translated: CASSDSKTGVNQPQHF.